The present TCR beta chain was sequenced within a study of T cell responses to AZD1222 COVID-19 vaccine. Whole-study findings and limits: Donors skewed white British and female; clonal diversity was possibly underestimated. Spike-wide coverage was observed for vaccine-associated CD4 TCRs, with dominant responses at 160-218 and 743-854. Spike-specific TCR repertoires showed rising breadth and depth after two AZD1222 doses.

Clones were sequenced by immunoSEQ multiplex PCR, and TCRdb holds only the in-frame ones, with some missing. Of 150,000 to 190,000 clones listed, 90% are singletons. CDR1 and CDR2 from the germline V gene are PRHDT and FYEKMQ (reference sequence). The CDR3 has 16 amino acids. V trimming: 5 bases; J trimming: 2 bases; junction bases outside the gene matches: 8. A note on this clone: The antigen remains undetermined.

The sample was peripheral blood, taken 28 days after the second AZD1222 dose. The origin of this receptor is an adult who received the AZD1222 COVID-19 vaccine. This sequence joins TRBV13 and TRBJ2-7; TRBD2 aligns across 11 bases. This CDR3 reads CASSPGTSGTPYEQYF. The CDR3, as DNA: TGTGCCAGCAGCCCGGGGACTAGCGGAACTCCCTACGAGCAGTACTTC.